This T cell receptor beta chain was captured in a study of T cell responses to AZD1222 COVID-19 vaccine. On this clone itself: Its antigen is as yet unknown.

This CDR3 has 13 amino acids. Germline V lookup: CDR1 MNHEY, CDR2 SVGEGT. V was clipped by 6 bases and J by 9 bases, with 15 bases between them. The repertoire was sequenced with immunoSEQ multiplex PCR; TCRdb's copy has only in-frame clones and lacks some. The sample lists some 170,000 clones; about 93% were seen once. Study conclusions and caveats: Recipients of two AZD1222 doses showed rising Spike-specific TCR breadth and depth.

This TCR was recovered from an adult who received the MenACWY meningococcal vaccine as a control. The V gene is TRBV6-2 or TRBV6-3, the J gene TRBJ1-5; no definite D call. The source material was peripheral blood, sampled 28 days after the second dose of the MenACWY control vaccine. The CDR3 sequence is CASSRTGSWPQHF. The CDR3 nucleotides read TGTGCCAGCAGCCGGACGGGTAGCTGGCCCCAGCATTTT.